This passage covers 23 T cell receptor beta chains from one sample sequenced in a study of shared clonotypes between healthy human individuals. TCRdb's table, derived via immunoSEQ multiplex PCR, lists solely in-frame clones and lacks some. This sample has hundreds of thousands of clones, with over 95% found just once. CD45RO negativity and positive selection for CCR7 defined naive CD8 cells, a population that excluded terminally differentiated effector memory CD45RA+ cells. Material: naive CD8+ T cells sorted from blood. The receptors were sampled from a woman aged 25 to 39 in good health.

For this clone: The sample carries other DNA sequences with the same CDR3. This chain links TRBV5-6 with TRBJ2-2; D is uncertain. The germline gives CDR1 SGHDT, CDR2 YYEEEE. Trimming removed 0 bases from V and 6 bases from J, with 3 bases in between. The CDR3 loop spans 12 amino acids. The CDR3 nucleotides are TGTGCCAGCAGCTTGGGGTCCGGGGAGCTGTTTTTT. This codes for CASSLGSGELFF.

J is TRBJ1-1 and V is TRBV4-1; D is unclear. The CDR3 contains 16 residues. Germline assignment: CDR1 MGHRA and CDR2 YSYEKL. The V gene lost 0 bases and the J gene lost 0 bases, with 11 bases spanning the gap. The CDR3 protein is CASSQEGGRLNTEAFF. The CDR3 bases are TGCGCCAGCAGCCAAGAGGGAGGTAGATTGAACACTGAAGCTTTCTTT.

The V and J genes are TRBV5-4 and TRBJ1-1; no firm D call. The CDR3 has 12 residues. Trimming removed 2 bases at V and 1 base at J, with 3 bases between. Germline CDR1 is SGHNT and CDR2 is YYREEE (reference sequence). Written as DNA, the CDR3 is TGTGCCAGCAGCTTCGGGAACACTGAAGCTTTCTTT. It codes for CASSFGNTEAFF.

The chain couples TRBV9 to TRBJ2-7, with TRBD2 matching over 10 bases. V lost 3 bases, J lost 2 bases, and 11 bases stayed unmatched. Germline CDR1 reads SGDLS; CDR2 reads YYNGEE. The length of the CDR3 is 17 residues. The CDR3 here is CASSELAGYGSAYEQYF. CDR3 bases: TGTGCCAGCAGCGAACTAGCGGGATATGGGTCAGCCTACGAGCAGTACTTC. Combining the CDR3 with reference TRBV9 and TRBJ2-7 gives the whole variable domain DSGVTQTPKHLITATGQRVTLRCSPRSGDLSVYWYQQSLDQGLQFLIQYYNGEERAKGNILERFSAQQFPDLHSELNLSSLELGDSALYFCASSELAGYGSAYEQYFGPGTRLTVT.

The gene calls are TRBV13 and TRBJ2-3; D may be TRBD2 (6 bases). The germline V gene encodes CDR1 PRHDT and CDR2 FYEKMQ (reference sequence). Between the trimmed V and J ends, which lost 1 base and 1 base, there was a span of 6 bases. This CDR3 is built from 14 residues. The CDR3 DNA sequence: TGTGCCAGCAGCTTAGAGCGGGGCACAGATACGCAGTATTTT. Encoded protein: CASSLERGTDTQYF. Looking up the rest from reference TRBV13 and TRBJ2-3 gives the full variable domain: AAGVIQSPRHLIKEKRETATLKCYPIPRHDTVYWYQQGPGQDPQFLISFYEKMQSDKGSIPDRFSAQQFSDYHSELNMSSLELGDSALYFCASSLERGTDTQYFGPGTRLTVL.

The chain is built from TRBV28 and TRBJ2-5; D not resolved. Germline V gene sequence: CDR1 MDHEN, CDR2 SYDVKM. CDR3 size: 14 residues. Between the trimmed V and J ends, which lost 8 bases and 2 bases, there was a span of 15 bases. The CDR3 DNA reads TGTGCCAGCGCGGTGAAGATCCCGCAAGAGACCCAGTACTTC. Translation gives CASAVKIPQETQYF.

This chain connects TRBV27 to TRBJ2-3; D may correspond to TRBD1 or TRBD2 (5 bases each). Per germline, CDR1 MNHEY and CDR2 SMNVEV (reference sequence). The CDR3 runs to 14 residues. The ends were cut back, 6 bases at V and 0 bases at J, with 10 bases in the middle. Here the CDR3 DNA reads TGTGCCAGCAGCCATCGGGGCAGCACAGATACGCAGTATTTT. Protein sequence: CASSHRGSTDTQYF.

As regards this clone: Other DNA sequences in this specimen translate into the identical CDR3. The chain is built from TRBV28 and TRBJ1-1; D perhaps matches TRBD1 (5 bases). Trimming cost V 2 bases and J 1 base, with 8 bases left between them. The length of the CDR3 is 14 residues. Germline CDR1 MDHEN, CDR2 SYDVKM. CDR3 DNA sequence: TGTGCCAGCAGTTTACCGGGGGAGAACACTGAAGCTTTCTTT. Translation: CASSLPGENTEAFF.

The chain carries TRBV11-2 and TRBJ2-5; 9 nucleotides agree with TRBD1. The J call may be incorrect, as the DNA end agrees better with TRBJ2-7. The germline V gene has CDR1 SGHAT and CDR2 FQNNGV. The CDR3 runs 15 residues. CDR3 amino acids: CASSLEGQGSYEQYF. CDR3 DNA sequence: TGTGCCAGCAGCTTAGAGGGACAGGGCTCCTACGAGCAGTACTTC.

This clone has only one observation. The V and J genes are TRBV5-1 and TRBJ1-5, with a weak D call TRBD1 (6 bases). CDR3 length: 15 amino acids. Trimming removed 4 bases at V and 0 bases at J, with 11 bases between. Germline values: CDR1 SGHRS, CDR2 YFSETQ. Written as DNA, the CDR3 is TGCGCCAGCAGCACCGCAGGGGATAGCAATCAGCCCCAGCATTTT. Translation: CASSTAGDSNQPQHF. Supplemented by reference TRBV5-1 and TRBJ1-5, the full variable domain reads KAGVTQTPRYLIKTRGQQVTLSCSPISGHRSVSWYQQTPGQGLQFLFEYFSETQRNKGNFPGRFSGRQFSNSRSEMNVSTLELGDSALYLCASSTAGDSNQPQHFGDGTRLSIL.

The chain combines TRBV29-1 with TRBJ1-2; D gene ambiguous. V lost 1 base, J lost 4 bases, and 16 bases lay in between. Per the germline V gene, CDR1 is SQVTM and CDR2 is ANQGSEA. The CDR3 has 15 residues. The CDR3 loop reads CSVEVGRDGGYGYTF. CDR3 DNA: TGCAGCGTTGAAGTCGGAAGGGATGGAGGCTATGGCTACACCTTC.

The V call is TRBV4-1, the J call TRBJ2-7; TRBD1 aligns across 11 bases. The V and J ends lost 5 bases and 4 bases, in that order; junction bases with no gene match: 7. The CDR3 covers 15 residues. Germline V lookup: CDR1 MGHRA, CDR2 YSYEKL. CDR3 sequence reads: CASSGRTGGSYEQYF. CDR3 bases: TGCGCCAGCAGCGGGAGGACAGGGGGCTCTTACGAGCAGTACTTC.

Comment on this clone: Other DNA sequences from this sample encode an identical CDR3 as well. CDR3: CASSLLASGSYEQYF. CDR3 coding DNA: TGTGCCAGCAGTTTGTTGGCGAGCGGGAGTTACGAGCAGTACTTC. The genes are TRBV27 and TRBJ2-7; 8 bases align to TRBD2. With 3 bases clipped from V and 4 bases from J, the junction kept 8 bases outside the gene matches. The length of the CDR3 is 15 residues. CDR1 and CDR2 from the germline V gene are MNHEY and SMNVEV (reference sequence).

This chain connects TRBV4-1 to TRBJ1-4; 8 bases line up with TRBD1. V dropped 2 bases and J dropped 10; count of bases not matched to a gene: 9. This CDR3 region has 15 residues. Germline CDR1 reads MGHRA; CDR2 reads YSYEKL. The CDR3, as DNA: TGCGCCAGCAGCCAAACCGGGACAGGACTAGGAAAACTGTTTTTT. It encodes CASSQTGTGLGKLFF.

This rearrangement joins TRBV11-1 to TRBJ1-1; D gene unclear. V lost 3 bases to trimming and J lost 5 bases, with 13 bases between them. The germline gives CDR1 SGHAT, CDR2 FQDESV (reference sequence). The CDR3 contains 14 residues. The CDR3 spells CASSFPMRGTEAFF. CDR3 coding DNA: TGTGCCAGCAGCTTCCCCATGAGAGGGACTGAAGCTTTCTTT.

The chain combines TRBV28 with TRBJ2-7; 10 nucleotides agree with TRBD2. The CDR3 has 16 amino acids. Germline V gene data show CDR1 as MDHEN and CDR2 as SYDVKM. The J segment lost 4 bases and the V segment lost 2 bases, leaving 8 bases of the junction unmatched. As DNA, the CDR3 is TGTGCCAGCAGTTTAGATAGTAGCGGGAGGTATTACGAGCAGTACTTC. Amino acid sequence: CASSLDSSGRYYEQYF.

This chain uses TRBV5-1 with TRBJ2-7, with 11 bases lining up with TRBD2. Trimming at V came to 4 bases and at J to 3 bases, leaving 12 bases not matched to a gene. There are 17 residues in the CDR3. CDR1 SGHRS and CDR2 YFSETQ come from the germline V gene. CDR3 protein: CASSLNPSGRMNYEQYF. CDR3 sequence (DNA): TGCGCCAGCAGCCTGAATCCTAGCGGGAGGATGAACTACGAGCAGTACTTC.

The chain links TRBV4-2 to TRBJ2-7; D possibly matches TRBD1 or TRBD2 (5 bases each). CDR1 LGHNA and CDR2 YNFKEQ come from the germline V gene. The CDR3 has 15 residues. The V and J ends lost 0 bases and 5 bases respectively, with 14 bases between them. The CDR3 DNA follows: TGTGCCAGCAGCCAAGAGGACACGGACTCAGACGAGCAGTACTTC. Residues: CASSQEDTDSDEQYF.

V gene TRBV19 combines with J gene TRBJ1-2; D ambiguous. Trimming stripped 2 bases from V and 1 base from J, with 20 bases between. The germline CDR1 and CDR2 sequences are LNHDA and SQIVND (reference sequence). There are 18 residues in the CDR3. For the CDR3, the DNA is TGTGCCAGTAGTATACTGGCAGGCTTGGGAAGCGGTAACTATGGCTACACCTTC. This codes for CASSILAGLGSGNYGYTF.

The V call is TRBV6-5, the J call TRBJ2-3; D is perhaps TRBD2 (6 bases). Germline V gene sequence: CDR1 MNHEY, CDR2 SVGAGI. The CDR3 consists of 16 residues. V was trimmed by 2 bases and J by 6 bases, leaving 18 bases between them. The CDR3 is CASSYGNGGPSDTQYF. CDR3 sequence (DNA): TGTGCCAGCAGTTACGGGAACGGAGGGCCAAGTGATACGCAGTATTTT.

The chain is built from TRBV2 and TRBJ2-7, with D possibly matching TRBD2 (6 bases). Per the germline V gene, CDR1 is SNHLY and CDR2 is FYNNEI. V gave up 3 bases and J gave up 3 bases, with 12 bases separating them. This CDR3 is 14 amino acids long. This CDR3 reads CASSDFGGLYEQYF. CDR3 bases: TGTGCCAGCAGTGACTTCGGGGGACTCTACGAGCAGTACTTC.

The rearrangement uses TRBV6-5 and TRBJ2-7; perhaps D is TRBD1 or TRBD2 (5 bases each). The ends were cut back, 8 bases at V and 1 base at J, with 15 bases in the middle. This CDR3 has 14 residues. Germline V CDR1 and CDR2: MNHEY, SVGAGI. CDR3 nucleotides: TGTGCCAGCTCGGTGGCAGGGAGATCCTACGAGCAGTACTTC. It is translated as CASSVAGRSYEQYF.

The CDR3 DNA reads TGTGCCTCACGCGGCAGTCCCACCTCCTACGAGCAGTACTTC. It specifies CASRGSPTSYEQYF. This rearrangement joins TRBV27 to TRBJ2-7; no reliable D call. This CDR3 has 14 amino acids. Germline assignment: CDR1 MNHEY and CDR2 SMNVEV (reference sequence). Trimming cost V 11 bases and J 0 bases, with 17 bases left between them.